One T cell receptor (beta chain) is described in this entry. The source of the sample is a study of siplizumab effects on memory and regulatory T cells. V lost 3 bases and J lost 2; bases outside the gene matches: 10. Germline V gives CDR1 SGHAT, CDR2 FQNNGV. CDR3 length equals 16 residues. TCRdb's copy holds only in-frame clones and misses some; the assay was immunoSEQ multiplex PCR. This table has 94,000 or so clones, approximately 94% appearing once. The sequencing input was CD8+ T cells sorted from blood. The sequence derives from a human donor in good health. This chain uses TRBV11-2 with TRBJ2-7; 7 nucleotides align to TRBD1. Here the CDR3 DNA reads TGTGCCAGCAGCTTGTATTACAGGGGCGATACCTACGAGCAGTACTTC. Its protein product is CASSLYYRGDTYEQYF.